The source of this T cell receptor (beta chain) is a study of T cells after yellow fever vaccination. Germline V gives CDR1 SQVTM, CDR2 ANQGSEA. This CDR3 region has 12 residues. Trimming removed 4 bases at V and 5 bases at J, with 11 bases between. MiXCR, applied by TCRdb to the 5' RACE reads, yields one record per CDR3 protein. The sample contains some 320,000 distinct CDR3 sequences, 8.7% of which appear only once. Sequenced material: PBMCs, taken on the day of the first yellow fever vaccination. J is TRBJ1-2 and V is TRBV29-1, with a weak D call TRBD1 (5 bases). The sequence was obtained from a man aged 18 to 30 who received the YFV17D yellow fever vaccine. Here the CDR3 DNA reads TGCAGCGTTGGTTGGGGGGAGTATGGCTACACCTTC. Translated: CSVGWGEYGYTF.